The table lists the clone carrying this T cell receptor (beta chain) with a few counts. The table came from immunoSEQ multiplex PCR; TCRdb's copy has only in-frame clones and leaves some out. This sample has about 52,000 clones, with over 85% found just once. This entry belongs to a study of OX40 agonist ivuxolimab in advanced cancers. Germline CDR1 and CDR2: LNHDA and SQIVND (reference sequence). The V and J ends lost 2 bases and 0 bases, in that order; junction bases with no gene match: 6. CDR3 length: 17 residues. V is TRBV19 and J is TRBJ2-3; 9 bases agree with TRBD1. The material was CD4+ or CD8+ T cells sorted from blood, obtained in a trial of the OX40 agonist ivuxolimab. The TCR was taken from an adult with an advanced solid tumor such as melanoma, head and neck, liver or kidney cancer. CDR3 in amino acids: CASSICSDRGSTDTQYF. CDR3 DNA sequence: TGTGCCAGTAGTATATGTTCGGACAGGGGTAGCACAGATACGCAGTATTTT.